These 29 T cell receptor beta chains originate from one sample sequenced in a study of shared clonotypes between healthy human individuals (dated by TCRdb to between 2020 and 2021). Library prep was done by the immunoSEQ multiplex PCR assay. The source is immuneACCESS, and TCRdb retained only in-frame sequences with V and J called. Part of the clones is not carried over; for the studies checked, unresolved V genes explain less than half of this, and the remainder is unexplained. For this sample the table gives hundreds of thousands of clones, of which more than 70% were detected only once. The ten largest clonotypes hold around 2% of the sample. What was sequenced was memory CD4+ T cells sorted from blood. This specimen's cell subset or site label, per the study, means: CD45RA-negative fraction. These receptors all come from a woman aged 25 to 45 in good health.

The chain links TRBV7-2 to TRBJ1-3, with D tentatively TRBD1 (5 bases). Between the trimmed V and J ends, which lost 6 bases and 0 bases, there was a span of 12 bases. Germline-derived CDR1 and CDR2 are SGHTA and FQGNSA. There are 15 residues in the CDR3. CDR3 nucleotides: TGTGCCAGCAGGGACACCCGAAGCTCTGGAAACACCATATATTTT. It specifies CASRDTRSSGNTIYF.

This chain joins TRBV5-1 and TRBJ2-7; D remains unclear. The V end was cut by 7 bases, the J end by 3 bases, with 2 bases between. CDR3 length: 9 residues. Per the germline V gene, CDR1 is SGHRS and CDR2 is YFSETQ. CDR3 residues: CASRYEQYF. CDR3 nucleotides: TGCGCCAGCCGCTACGAGCAGTACTTC.

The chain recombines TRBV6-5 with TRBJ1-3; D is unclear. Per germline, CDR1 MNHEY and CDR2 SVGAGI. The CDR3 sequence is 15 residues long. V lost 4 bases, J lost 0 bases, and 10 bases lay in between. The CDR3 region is CASSSTVPSGNTIYF. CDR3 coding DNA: TGTGCCAGCAGTTCAACAGTGCCCTCTGGAAACACCATATATTTT.

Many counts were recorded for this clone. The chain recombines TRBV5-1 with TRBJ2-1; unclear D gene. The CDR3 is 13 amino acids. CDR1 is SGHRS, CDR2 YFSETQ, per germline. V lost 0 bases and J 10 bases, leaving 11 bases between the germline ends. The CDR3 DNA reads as TGCGCCAGCAGCTTGGAGGCTCCCCAGGAGCAGTTCTTC. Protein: CASSLEAPQEQFF.

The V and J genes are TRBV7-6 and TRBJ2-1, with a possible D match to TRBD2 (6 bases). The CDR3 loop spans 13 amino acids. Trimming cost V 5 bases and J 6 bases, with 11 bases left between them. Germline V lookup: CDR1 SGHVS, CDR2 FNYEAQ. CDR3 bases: TGTGCCAGCAGCCGGACTAACCGCAATGAGCAGTTCTTC. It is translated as CASSRTNRNEQFF.

CDR3 in DNA: TGTGCCAGCAGTGGGACAGGGATCTATGGCTACACCTTC. It translates to CASSGTGIYGYTF. The V and J genes are TRBV28 and TRBJ1-2; TRBD1 aligns across 9 bases. Germline CDR1 and CDR2: MDHEN and SYDVKM. V dropped 5 bases and J dropped 4; count of bases not matched to a gene: 2. The CDR3 is 13 amino acids.

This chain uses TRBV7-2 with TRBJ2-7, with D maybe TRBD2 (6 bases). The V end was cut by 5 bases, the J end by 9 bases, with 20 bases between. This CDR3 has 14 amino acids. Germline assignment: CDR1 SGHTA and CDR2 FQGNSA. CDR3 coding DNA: TGTGCCAGCAGCGCCGGGACTCCCCCGAACCCGCAGTACTTC. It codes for CASSAGTPPNPQYF.

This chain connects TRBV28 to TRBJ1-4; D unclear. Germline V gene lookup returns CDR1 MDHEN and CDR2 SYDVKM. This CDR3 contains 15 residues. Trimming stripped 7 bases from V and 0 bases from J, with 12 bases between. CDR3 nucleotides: TGTGCCAGCACCACGTCATACGCAACTAATGAAAAACTGTTTTTT. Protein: CASTTSYATNEKLFF.

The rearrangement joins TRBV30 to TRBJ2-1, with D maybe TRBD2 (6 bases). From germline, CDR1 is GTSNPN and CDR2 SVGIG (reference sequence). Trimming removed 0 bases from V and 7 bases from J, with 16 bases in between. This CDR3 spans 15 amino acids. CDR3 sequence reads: CAWSVVGLVSNEQFF. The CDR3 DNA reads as TGTGCCTGGAGTGTGGTGGGACTGGTATCGAATGAGCAGTTCTTC.

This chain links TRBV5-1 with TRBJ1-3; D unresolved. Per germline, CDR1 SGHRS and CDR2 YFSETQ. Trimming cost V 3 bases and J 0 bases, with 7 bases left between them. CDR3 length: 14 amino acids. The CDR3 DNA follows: TGCGCCAGCAGCTCGATGGTCTCTGGAAACACCATATATTTT. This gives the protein CASSSMVSGNTIYF.

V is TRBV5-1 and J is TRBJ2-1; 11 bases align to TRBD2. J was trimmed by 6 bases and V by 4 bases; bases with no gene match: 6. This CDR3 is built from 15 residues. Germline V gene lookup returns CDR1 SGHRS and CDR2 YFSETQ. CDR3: CASSSSGRGANEQFF. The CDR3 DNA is TGCGCCAGCAGCAGTAGCGGGAGGGGAGCCAATGAGCAGTTCTTC.

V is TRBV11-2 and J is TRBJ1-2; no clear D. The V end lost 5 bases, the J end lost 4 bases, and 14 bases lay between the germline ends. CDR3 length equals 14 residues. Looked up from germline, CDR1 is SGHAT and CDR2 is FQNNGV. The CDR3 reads CASSPPLSPYGYTF. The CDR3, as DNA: TGTGCCAGCAGCCCTCCTCTGTCTCCCTATGGCTACACCTTC.

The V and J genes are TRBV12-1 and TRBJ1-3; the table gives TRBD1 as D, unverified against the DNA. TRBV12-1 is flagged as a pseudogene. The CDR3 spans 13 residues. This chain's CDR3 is CASGAGSGNTIYF. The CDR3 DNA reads TGTGCCAGTGGGGCCGGCTCTGGAAACACCATATATTTT.

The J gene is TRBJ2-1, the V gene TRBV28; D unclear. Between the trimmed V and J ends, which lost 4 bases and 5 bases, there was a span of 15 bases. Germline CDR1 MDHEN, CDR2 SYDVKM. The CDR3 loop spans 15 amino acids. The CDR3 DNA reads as TGTGCCAGCAGTTCCCCAGAGCACTTTAACAATGAGCAGTTCTTC. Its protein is CASSSPEHFNNEQFF.

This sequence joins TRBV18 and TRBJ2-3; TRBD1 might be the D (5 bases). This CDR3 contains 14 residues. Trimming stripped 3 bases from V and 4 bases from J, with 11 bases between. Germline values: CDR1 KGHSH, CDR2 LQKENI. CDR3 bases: TGTGCCAGCTCACCGGACCTAGGGGCAGATACGCAGTATTTT. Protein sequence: CASSPDLGADTQYF.

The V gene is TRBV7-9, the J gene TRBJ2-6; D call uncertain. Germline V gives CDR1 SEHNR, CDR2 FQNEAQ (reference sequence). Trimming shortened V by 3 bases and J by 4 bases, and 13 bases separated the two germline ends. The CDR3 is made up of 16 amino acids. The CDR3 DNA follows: TGTGCCAGCAGCTTCAGTGCTAAGTCCGGGGCCAACGTCCTGACTTTC. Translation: CASSFSAKSGANVLTF. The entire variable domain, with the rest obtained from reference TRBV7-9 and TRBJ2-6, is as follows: DTGVSQNPRHKITKRGQNVTFRCDPISEHNRLYWYRQTLGQGPEFLTYFQNEAQLEKSRLLSDRFSAERPKGSFSTLEIQRTEQGDSAMYLCASSFSAKSGANVLTFGAGSRLTVL.

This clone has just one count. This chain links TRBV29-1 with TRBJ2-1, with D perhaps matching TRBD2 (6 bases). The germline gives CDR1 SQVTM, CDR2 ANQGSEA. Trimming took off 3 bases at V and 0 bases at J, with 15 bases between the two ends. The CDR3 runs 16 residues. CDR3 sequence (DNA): TGCAGCGTTGATTTTAAGGGAGGCGGCTCCTACAATGAGCAGTTCTTC. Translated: CSVDFKGGGSYNEQFF.

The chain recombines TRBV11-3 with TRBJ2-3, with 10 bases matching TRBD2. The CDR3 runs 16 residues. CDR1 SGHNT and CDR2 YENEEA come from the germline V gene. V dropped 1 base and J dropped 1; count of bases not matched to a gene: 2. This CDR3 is CASSLGGTSGTDTQYF. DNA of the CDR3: TGTGCCAGCAGCTTAGGCGGGACTAGCGGCACAGATACGCAGTATTTT. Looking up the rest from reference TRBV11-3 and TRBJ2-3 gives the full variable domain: EAGVVQSPRYKIIEKKQPVAFWCNPISGHNTLYWYLQNLGQGPELLIRYENEEAVDDSQLPKDRFSAERLKGVDSTLKIQPAELGDSAVYLCASSLGGTSGTDTQYFGPGTRLTVL.

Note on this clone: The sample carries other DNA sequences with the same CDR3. The CDR3 DNA follows: TGTGCCTGGAGTGTACGAGAGACCCAGTACTTC. This gives the protein CAWSVRETQYF. The V and J genes are TRBV30 and TRBJ2-5; D is unresolved. The V end was cut by 0 bases, the J end by 4 bases, with 3 bases between. Germline assignment: CDR1 GTSNPN and CDR2 SVGIG (reference sequence). The CDR3 has 11 residues.

CDR3 protein: CASRAPYPETYEQYF. The CDR3 DNA follows: TGTGCCAGCAGAGCCCCATACCCAGAAACCTACGAGCAGTACTTC. The gene calls are TRBV2 and TRBJ2-7; no firm D call. V was clipped by 6 bases and J by 2 bases, with 17 bases between them. The CDR3 has 15 residues. Germline-derived CDR1 and CDR2 are SNHLY and FYNNEI.

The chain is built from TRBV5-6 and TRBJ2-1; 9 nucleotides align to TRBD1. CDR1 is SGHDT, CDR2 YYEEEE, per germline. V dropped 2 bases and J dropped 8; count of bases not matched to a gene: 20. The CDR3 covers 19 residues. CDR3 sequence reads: CASSFGGTGYSSFGDEQFF. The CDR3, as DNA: TGTGCCAGCAGCTTCGGAGGGACAGGGTATTCATCCTTCGGTGATGAGCAGTTCTTC.

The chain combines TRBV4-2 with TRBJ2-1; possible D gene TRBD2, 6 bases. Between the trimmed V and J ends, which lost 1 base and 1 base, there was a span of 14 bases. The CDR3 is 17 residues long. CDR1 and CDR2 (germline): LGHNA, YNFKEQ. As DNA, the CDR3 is TGTGCCAGCAGCCAAGTTTCGGCGGGATATTCCTACAATGAGCAGTTCTTC. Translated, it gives CASSQVSAGYSYNEQFF.

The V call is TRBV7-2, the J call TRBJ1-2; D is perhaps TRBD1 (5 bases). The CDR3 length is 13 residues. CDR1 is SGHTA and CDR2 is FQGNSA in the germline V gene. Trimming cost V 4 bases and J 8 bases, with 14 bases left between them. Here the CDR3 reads CASSSQGSRGYTF. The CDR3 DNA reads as TGTGCCAGCAGCTCCCAGGGATCCCGCGGCTACACCTTC.

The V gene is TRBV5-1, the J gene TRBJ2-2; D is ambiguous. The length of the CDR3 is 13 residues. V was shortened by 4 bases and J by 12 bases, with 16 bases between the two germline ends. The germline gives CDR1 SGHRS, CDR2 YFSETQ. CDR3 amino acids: CASSPAFGIKLFF. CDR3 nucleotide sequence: TGCGCCAGCAGCCCGGCGTTTGGAATTAAGCTGTTTTTT.

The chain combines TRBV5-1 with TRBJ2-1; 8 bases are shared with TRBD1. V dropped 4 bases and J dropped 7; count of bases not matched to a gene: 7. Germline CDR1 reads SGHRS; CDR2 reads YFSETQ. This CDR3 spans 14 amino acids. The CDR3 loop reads CASSIRGPGNEQFF. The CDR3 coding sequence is TGCGCCAGCAGCATCAGGGGGCCAGGGAATGAGCAGTTCTTC.

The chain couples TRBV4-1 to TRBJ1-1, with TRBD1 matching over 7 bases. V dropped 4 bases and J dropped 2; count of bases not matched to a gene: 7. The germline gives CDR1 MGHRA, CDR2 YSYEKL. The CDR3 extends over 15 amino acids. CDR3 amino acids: CASSRAGQLNTEAFF. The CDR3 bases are TGCGCCAGCAGCCGAGCGGGACAGCTAAACACTGAAGCTTTCTTT.

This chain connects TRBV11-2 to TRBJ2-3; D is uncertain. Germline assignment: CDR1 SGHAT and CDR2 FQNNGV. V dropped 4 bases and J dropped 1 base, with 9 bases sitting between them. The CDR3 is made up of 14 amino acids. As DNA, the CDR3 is TGTGCCAGCAGCTCAAATTCAGGCACAGATACGCAGTATTTT. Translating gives CASSSNSGTDTQYF.

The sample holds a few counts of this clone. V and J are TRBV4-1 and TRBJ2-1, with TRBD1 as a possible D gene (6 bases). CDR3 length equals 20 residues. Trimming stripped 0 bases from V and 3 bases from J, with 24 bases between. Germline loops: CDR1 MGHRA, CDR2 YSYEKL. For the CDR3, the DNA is TGCGCCAGCAGCCAAGAGGATCATCTTTTGGGGACACGGAACTACAATGAGCAGTTCTTC. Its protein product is CASSQEDHLLGTRNYNEQFF.

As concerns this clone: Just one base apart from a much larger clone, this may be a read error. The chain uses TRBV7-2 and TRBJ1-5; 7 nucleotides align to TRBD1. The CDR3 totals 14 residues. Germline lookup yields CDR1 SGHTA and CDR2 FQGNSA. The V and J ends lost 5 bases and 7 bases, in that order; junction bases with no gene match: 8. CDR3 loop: CASSQDRVGQPQHF. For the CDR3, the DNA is TGTGCCAGCAGCCAAGACAGGGTTGGGCAGCCCCAGCATTTT.